The present T cell receptor beta chain was sequenced within a study of T cell repertoires in cytomegalovirus infection. Study observations and caveats: There were HLA-C-restricted CMV-specific TCR beta clonotypes dominating the ex vivo response. Of the TCR beta families, the public ones yielded a cumulative frequency that identified carriers of CMV plus the relevant HLA.

Each CDR3 protein gets one entry after TCRdb re-called the reads with MiXCR. Of roughly 640,000 distinct CDR3 sequences listed, 20% to 25% are singletons. This clonotype was seen ten or more times. Its target is unknown. Trimming took 8 bases from V and 2 from J, leaving 10 bases between them. Germline CDR1 is SGHDN and CDR2 is FVKESK. The CDR3 loop spans 12 amino acids. The receptor comes from a human donor in good health (CMV status not recorded). Some clones in this sample may be carry-over from other donors' samples. The chain employs TRBV14 and TRBJ2-7, with D perhaps TRBD2 (5 bases). Specimen: CD8+ T cells from PBMCs. The CDR3 region is CASSDGAYEQYF. CDR3 nucleotide sequence: TGTGCCAGCTCGGACGGGGCCTACGAGCAGTACTTC.